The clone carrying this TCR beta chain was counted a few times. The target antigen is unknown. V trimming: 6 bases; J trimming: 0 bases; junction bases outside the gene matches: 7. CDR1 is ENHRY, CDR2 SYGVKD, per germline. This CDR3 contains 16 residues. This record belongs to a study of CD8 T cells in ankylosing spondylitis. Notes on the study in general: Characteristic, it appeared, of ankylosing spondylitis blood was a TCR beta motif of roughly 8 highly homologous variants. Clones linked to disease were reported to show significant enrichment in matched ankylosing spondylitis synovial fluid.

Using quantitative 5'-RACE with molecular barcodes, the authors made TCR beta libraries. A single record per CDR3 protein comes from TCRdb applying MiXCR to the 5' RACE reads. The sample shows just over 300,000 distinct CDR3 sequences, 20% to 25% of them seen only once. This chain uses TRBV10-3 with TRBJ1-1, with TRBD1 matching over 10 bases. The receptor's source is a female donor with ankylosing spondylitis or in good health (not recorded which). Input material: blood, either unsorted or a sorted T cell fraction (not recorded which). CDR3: CAIRYGTGALNTEAFF. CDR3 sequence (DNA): TGTGCCATCAGGTACGGGACAGGGGCCCTGAACACTGAAGCTTTCTTT.